This TCR beta chain was documented in a study of identical twins (dated by TCRdb to 2016 to 2018). Notes on the research overall: To test whether fetal clonotypes persist, the study used deep sequencing on TCR alpha and beta repertoires from monozygotic twins, unrelated adults of various ages, and cord blood. To rule out contamination, replicate twin experiments were performed at different times with different library preparation protocols.

Library generation was performed with 5' RACE. Data came from an Illumina HiSeq 2000. A universal primer binding site was added through template switching, and the final cDNA carried a unique molecular identifier so that TCR cDNA molecules could be counted accurately. Specific primers in the conserved constant-segment region were used to synthesize first-strand cDNA for the TCR alpha and beta chains. Each cDNA library was double barcoded, with a SMART-Mk sample barcode plus Illumina barcodes, to control for contamination. TruSeq adapter sequences along with Illumina sample barcodes were introduced in two successive PCR steps. Sequencing of the TCR alpha and beta cDNA libraries was done on the Illumina HiSeq platform using custom primers. The authors' pipeline ran thus. Raw reads were processed with MiGEC to extract unique molecular identifiers, and MiXCR was used to determine CDR3 positions. For each individual, recombination models were inferred using an EM algorithm with the repgenHMM and IGoR tools. Shared clonotype analysis was performed with the tcR package in R, normalizing sharing by the product of cloneset sizes. To study raw recombination without the effects of thymic and clonal selection, out-of-frame nonproductive sequences were analyzed. The public reads were reanalyzed by TCRdb: fastp trimming at Q25, MiXCR alignment, in-frame beta chains only. Merged by CDR3 protein, the rows form single entries marked with the most common genes and DNA. The V and J calls follow TCRdb's processing rather than the paper's. Within this sample are hundreds of thousands of distinct CDR3 sequences, with 18% of them counted one time only. The ten largest clones add up to roughly 13% of the sample.

Every donor was a healthy Caucasian. Three pairs of female monozygotic twins, all aged roughly 18 to 30 years, made up the twin cohort. Peripheral blood mononuclear cells were the source from which RNA for the TCR libraries was isolated. The germline V gene (reference sequence) sets CDR1 to DFQATT and CDR2 to SNEGSKA. Ends trimmed: V by 6 bases, J by 3 bases; bases unmatched to a gene: 10. Measured from the cysteine to the phenylalanine, the CDR3 is 17 residues long. The only DNA kept is the CDR3, 51 bases in frame from the first base. Comments on this clonotype: The antigen it recognizes is unknown. No clone much larger than this one lies a single base away; base qualities are absent.

Paper-wide results and their limitations: Zero-insertion analyses could be partly confounded by invariant T cells such as MAIT and iNKT, though diverse VJ usage argued against such confounding for most clonotypes. Abundant cord blood beta clonotypes carried fewer insertions; young adult naive repertoires showed a weaker similar trend, while memory repertoires showed none. Out-of-frame TCR alpha sequences shared between twins showed an excess of low generation-probability sequences compared with coincidental sharing between unrelated individuals. Conclusions relied on cross-sectional statistical analysis, since the same donors could not be followed over many years. Out-of-frame TCR alpha sharing in monozygotic twins was systematically underestimated by recombination models, whereas sharing between unrelated individuals was in agreement with the recombination models. Excess twin sharing in beta out-of-frame sequences was weaker because fewer shared sequences lowered the signal-to-noise ratio.

These sequences were also reported in another study, on T cells expressing NK-cell markers. The second source states: TCR beta-chain repertoires were profiled in sorted CD3+CD56+NKG2C+, CD3+CD56+NKG2C- and CD3+CD56-NKG2C+ T-cell subsets from several donors. Of the eight sequenced donors, seven were found to be HCMV-seropositive and one was found to be HCMV-seronegative. To restrict sorting to alphabetaTCR-expressing T cells, an anti-gammadeltaTCR antibody was added in several experiments. In roughly six donors, the dominant CD3+CD56+NKG2C+ clonotypes ranked among the top 10 CD8+ clonotypes, making up about 1.0-7.0% of CD8+ T cells. Those dominant clonotypes were again the most abundant among CD3+CD56-NKG2C+ cells in four donors, at about 28.3-65%. It remained unclear whether the expanded NKG2C-expressing T cell clones were specific for HCMV antigens. All eight donors whose samples were sequenced were randomly selected healthy volunteers, three of them men and five women. HCMV serostatus was determined by detecting HCMV-specific IgG in serum with a commercial ELISA kit. Bulk peripheral blood T-cell repertoires were additionally sequenced from unsorted PBMC for about 6 donors. MIGEC was used to demultiplex reads and group reads by UMI, and MiTCR was used to assemble and quantify clonotypes. Only TCR cDNA sequences supported by at least two reads were kept to exclude erroneous sequences. The tcR package was used for downstream repertoire analysis, with clonotypes matched between fractions based on CDR3 nucleotide sequence plus V segment. VDJmatch was used to annotate antigen specificity against VDJdb, with one amino acid substitution allowed in CDR3.

Specimen: PBMCs. The TCR sequence derives from a woman aged 18 to 35 in good health. This chain joins TRBV20-1 to TRBJ2-1; 14 bases in the middle match TRBD2. This receptor has the CDR3 CSAGRLAGGPNYNEQFF. The base sequence is TGCAGTGCGGGACGACTAGCGGGAGGGCCTAACTACAATGAGCAGTTCTTC.